This T cell receptor beta chain was recovered during a study of cytomegalovirus exposure and HLA in healthy donors. Primers: 60 Vbeta forward and 13 Jbeta reverse. Clones were sequenced by immunoSEQ multiplex PCR, and TCRdb holds only the in-frame ones, with some missing. The data contain fewer than 250,000 clones, around 83% of them singletons. Trimming removed 5 bases from V and 4 bases from J, with 17 bases in between. From germline, CDR1 is SGHTA and CDR2 FQGTGA. The CDR3 consists of 15 residues. As regards this clone: Antigen specificity is unknown.

Overall study findings and caveats: Cytomegalovirus-associated TCR beta chains were listed, numbering 164.

The TCR was taken from a man aged 40-49 years in good health and CMV-seropositive. The rearrangement joins TRBV7-3 to TRBJ2-5; D may be TRBD2 (6 bases). The sample consisted of PBMCs. The CDR3 nucleotides read TGTGCCAGCAGCCGCGAACCAGGGACTCTAGAGACCCAGTACTTC. It specifies CASSREPGTLETQYF. Using reference TRBV7-3 and TRBJ2-5 for the parts outside the CDR3, the full variable domain is GAGVSQTPSNKVTEKGKYVELRCDPISGHTALYWYRQSLGQGPEFLIYFQGTGAADDSGLPNDRFFAVRPEGSVSTLKIQRTERGDSAVYLCASSREPGTLETQYFGPGTRLLVL.